These 18 T cell receptor beta chains share one sample of origin, sequenced in a study of blood T cell repertoires in COVID-19. TCRdb keeps only in-frame clones here, not all; method: immunoSEQ multiplex PCR. The sample includes hundreds of thousands of clones, approximately 86% of them seen just once. The specimen sequenced was peripheral blood. The receptors were sampled from a woman aged 55-69 years with COVID-19, enrolled during active disease.

This chain connects TRBV19 to TRBJ2-5; no definite D call. The germline V gene encodes CDR1 LNHDA and CDR2 SQIVND (reference sequence). Trimming removed 5 bases from V and 0 bases from J, with 7 bases in between. There are 13 residues in the CDR3. The CDR3, as DNA: TGTGCCAGTAGTTGGGCAGACCAAGAGACCCAGTACTTC. Translating it yields CASSWADQETQYF. The complete variable domain, with remaining parts taken from reference TRBV19 and TRBJ2-5, reads DGGITQSPKYLFRKEGQNVTLSCEQNLNHDAMYWYRQDPGQGLRLIYYSQIVNDFQKGDIAEGYSVSREKKESFPLTVTSAQKNPTAFYLCASSWADQETQYFGPGTRLLVL.

The chain links TRBV28 to TRBJ2-3; TRBD2 agrees at 15 bases. The CDR3 has 18 amino acids. Germline values: CDR1 MDHEN, CDR2 SYDVKM. V was pared by 4 bases and J by 2 bases, with 7 bases of the junction left unmatched. CDR3 residues: CASSSPGTSGGPTDTQYF. The CDR3 bases are TGTGCCAGCAGTTCACCCGGGACTAGCGGGGGGCCCACAGATACGCAGTATTTT. Looking up the rest from reference TRBV28 and TRBJ2-3 gives the full variable domain: DVKVTQSSRYLVKRTGEKVFLECVQDMDHENMFWYRQDPGLGLRLIYFSYDVKMKEKGDIPEGYSVSREKKERFSLILESASTNQTSMYLCASSSPGTSGGPTDTQYFGPGTRLTVL.

This chain connects TRBV9 to TRBJ2-2; no firm D call. CDR3 length: 10 residues. CDR1 is SGDLS and CDR2 is YYNGEE in the germline V gene. V was pared by 7 bases and J by 9 bases, with 7 bases between. The CDR3 is CASSGRELFF. CDR3 nucleotide sequence: TGTGCCAGCTCCGGTAGGGAGCTGTTTTTT.

The genes are TRBV5-4 and TRBJ2-1; TRBD2 matches at 7 bases. Germline V gene data show CDR1 as SGHNT and CDR2 as YYREEE (reference sequence). This CDR3 comprises 15 residues. V shed 7 bases and J 7 bases; nucleotides not matched to a gene: 14. The CDR3 DNA follows: TGTGCCAGCGGGGGGGGAGAGACTAGACTTAATGAGCAGTTCTTC. This gives the protein CASGGGETRLNEQFF.

CDR3 sequence: CASRGQFRTDTQYF. The CDR3 region has the DNA TGTGCCAGCAGAGGACAGTTTAGAACAGATACGCAGTATTTT. The chain joins TRBV6-5 to TRBJ2-3, with a weak D call TRBD1 (6 bases). The CDR3 spans 14 residues. The V end was cut by 6 bases, the J end by 3 bases, with 13 bases between. The V gene's germline CDR1 is MNHEY and CDR2 SVGAGI.

The V call is TRBV5-6, the J call TRBJ1-2; possibly TRBD1 for D (6 bases). The CDR3 has 14 residues. Germline CDR1 is SGHDT and CDR2 is YYEEEE. Deletions cut 0 bases from V and 6 bases from J, with 12 bases between. The CDR3 DNA reads TGTGCCAGCAGCTTGGGACAGGACGCCCATGGCTACACCTTC. Translation gives CASSLGQDAHGYTF.

On this clone itself: Other DNA sequences in the same sample also yield this CDR3. The chain links TRBV27 to TRBJ2-5; D might be TRBD1 (5 bases). The CDR3 loop spans 13 amino acids. The V and J ends lost 2 bases and 4 bases respectively, with 8 bases between them. Germline V CDR1 and CDR2: MNHEY, SMNVEV (reference sequence). The CDR3 DNA sequence: TGTGCCAGCAGTTTAGATAGGGGAGAGACCCAGTACTTC. This gives the protein CASSLDRGETQYF.

The chain carries TRBV12-3 or TRBV12-4 and TRBJ1-6; maybe TRBD1 (5 bases). The CDR3 is 13 residues long. V was shortened by 3 bases and J by 11 bases, with 11 bases between the two germline ends. CDR3 protein: CASSFQGMAPLHF. CDR3 in DNA: TGTGCCAGCAGTTTTCAGGGCATGGCACCCCTCCACTTT.

The chain combines TRBV19 with TRBJ2-1; 9 positions agree with TRBD2. Per germline, CDR1 LNHDA and CDR2 SQIVND (reference sequence). With V trimmed by 8 bases and J by 5 bases, 10 bases remained unmatched. The CDR3 totals 15 residues. The CDR3 bases are TGTGCCAGTTTGTCAGCTAGCGGGGAAAACAATGAGCAGTTCTTC. This codes for CASLSASGENNEQFF.

The CDR3 here is CASSQTRETQYF. Here the CDR3 DNA reads TGTGCCAGCAGCCAAACACGTGAGACCCAGTACTTC. V usage is TRBV3-1 (or the pseudogene TRBV3-2) and J usage is TRBJ2-5; D gene unclear. The CDR3 totals 12 residues. The V gene lost 2 bases and the J gene lost 5 bases, with 6 bases spanning the gap. CDR1 LGHDT and CDR2 YNNKEL come from the germline V gene (reference sequence).

The chain joins TRBV9 to TRBJ2-2, with 7 positions matching TRBD1. This CDR3 region has 17 residues. V dropped 0 bases and J dropped 0; count of bases not matched to a gene: 5. Germline V gene sequence: CDR1 SGDLS, CDR2 YYNGEE. This CDR3 reads CASSVARQGANTGELFF. CDR3 sequence (DNA): TGTGCCAGCAGCGTAGCACGACAGGGCGCGAACACCGGGGAGCTGTTTTTT.

The J gene is TRBJ2-1, the V gene TRBV19, with 9 nucleotides matching TRBD2. Germline assignment: CDR1 LNHDA and CDR2 SQIVND (reference sequence). The CDR3 covers 12 residues. The V and J ends lost 6 bases and 8 bases, in that order; junction bases with no gene match: 2. The CDR3 reads CASSLAGYEQFF. CDR3 coding DNA: TGTGCCAGTAGCCTAGCGGGGTATGAGCAGTTCTTC.

This chain joins TRBV29-1 and TRBJ1-3; possible D gene TRBD1, 5 bases. With 2 bases removed from V and 0 bases from J, the gap between germline ends came to 14 bases. CDR3 length: 16 amino acids. Germline CDR1 SQVTM, CDR2 ANQGSEA. The CDR3 loop is CSVELWTLSSGNTIYF. Here the CDR3 DNA reads TGCAGCGTTGAACTTTGGACACTGAGCTCTGGAAACACCATATATTTT.

The chain joins TRBV7-9 to TRBJ1-5, with 8 bases that match TRBD1. CDR1 is SEHNR, CDR2 FQNEAQ, per germline (reference sequence). V was clipped by 2 bases and J by 6 bases; unmatched bases: 12. CDR3 size: 17 residues. The CDR3 is CASSLSLPGQEAQPQHF. CDR3 nucleotide sequence: TGTGCCAGCAGCTTATCCTTGCCGGGACAGGAGGCTCAGCCCCAGCATTTT.

The chain joins TRBV21-1 to TRBJ1-2; the tabulated D call, TRBD1, remains unverified against the DNA. TRBV21-1 is annotated as a pseudogene. The CDR3 extends over 19 amino acids. The CDR3 region is CASSRRQEQAPNDDYGYTF. DNA of the CDR3: TGTGCCAGCAGCAGACGACAGGAGCAAGCCCCCAATGATGACTATGGCTACACCTTC.

CDR3 loop: CASSQGRQSTDTQYF. The CDR3, as DNA: TGTGCCAGCAGCCAAGGTAGACAGAGCACAGATACGCAGTATTTT. The rearrangement joins TRBV3-1 (or the pseudogene TRBV3-2) to TRBJ2-3, with D maybe TRBD1 (5 bases). Germline CDR1 is LGHDT and CDR2 is YNNKEL (reference sequence). The V and J ends lost 1 base and 0 bases respectively, with 8 bases between them. The CDR3 length is 15 residues.

A note on this clone: At the DNA level, this CDR3 is encoded by other sequences in the same sample as well. The chain is built from TRBV9 and TRBJ1-1; no clear D gene. The ends were cut back, 0 bases at V and 8 bases at J, with 11 bases in the middle. Germline V gives CDR1 SGDLS, CDR2 YYNGEE. The length of the CDR3 is 13 residues. The CDR3 is CASSVVVESEAFF. The CDR3 nucleotides read TGTGCCAGCAGCGTAGTAGTGGAGTCGGAAGCTTTCTTT.

This clone was detected once. This chain connects TRBV30 to TRBJ1-5; 7 bases agree with TRBD1. With 2 bases clipped from V and 1 base from J, the junction kept 17 bases outside the gene matches. In germline, CDR1 is GTSNPN, CDR2 SVGIG (reference sequence). The CDR3 has 19 residues. The CDR3 DNA reads as TGTGCCTGGAGTAGTTTTCATAGCGGAGGGGGCAGAAGCAATCAGCCCCAGCATTTT. Protein sequence: CAWSSFHSGGGRSNQPQHF.